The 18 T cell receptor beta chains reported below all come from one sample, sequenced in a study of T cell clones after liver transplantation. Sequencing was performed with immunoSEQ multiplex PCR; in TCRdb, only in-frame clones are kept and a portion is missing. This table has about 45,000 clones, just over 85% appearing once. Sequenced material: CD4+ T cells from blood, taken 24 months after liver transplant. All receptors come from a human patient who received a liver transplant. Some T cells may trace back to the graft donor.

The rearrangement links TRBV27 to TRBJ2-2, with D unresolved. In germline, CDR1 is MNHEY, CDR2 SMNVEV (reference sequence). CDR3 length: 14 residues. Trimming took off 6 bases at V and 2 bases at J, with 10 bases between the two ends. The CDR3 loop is CASRSWTNTGELFF. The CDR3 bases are TGTGCCAGCAGATCGTGGACCAACACCGGGGAGCTGTTTTTT.

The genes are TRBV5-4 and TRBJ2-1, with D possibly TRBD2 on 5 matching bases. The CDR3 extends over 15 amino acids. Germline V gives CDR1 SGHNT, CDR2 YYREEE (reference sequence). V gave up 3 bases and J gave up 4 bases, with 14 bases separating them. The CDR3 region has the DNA TGTGCCAGCAGCTCAAAGGACTCGAGGTACAATGAGCAGTTCTTC. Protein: CASSSKDSRYNEQFF.

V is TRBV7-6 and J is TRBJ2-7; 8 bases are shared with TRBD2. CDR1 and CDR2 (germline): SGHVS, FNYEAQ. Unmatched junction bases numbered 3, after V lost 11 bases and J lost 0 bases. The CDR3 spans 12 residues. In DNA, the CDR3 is TGTGCCTCAAGCGGGAGCTCCTACGAGCAGTACTTC. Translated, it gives CASSGSSYEQYF.

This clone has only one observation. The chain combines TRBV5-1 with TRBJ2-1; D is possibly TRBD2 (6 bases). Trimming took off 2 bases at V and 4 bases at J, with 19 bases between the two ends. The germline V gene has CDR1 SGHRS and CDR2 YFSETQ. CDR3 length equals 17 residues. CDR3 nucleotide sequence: TGCGCCAGCAGCTTCAACTCCGGGACTCGGGGTTACAATGAGCAGTTCTTC. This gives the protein CASSFNSGTRGYNEQFF.

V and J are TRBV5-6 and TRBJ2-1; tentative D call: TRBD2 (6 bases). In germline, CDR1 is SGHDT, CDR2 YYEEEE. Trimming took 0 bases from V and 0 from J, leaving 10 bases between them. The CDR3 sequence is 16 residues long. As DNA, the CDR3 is TGTGCCAGCAGCTTGGGGACGGGAGCCTCCTACAATGAGCAGTTCTTC. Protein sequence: CASSLGTGASYNEQFF.

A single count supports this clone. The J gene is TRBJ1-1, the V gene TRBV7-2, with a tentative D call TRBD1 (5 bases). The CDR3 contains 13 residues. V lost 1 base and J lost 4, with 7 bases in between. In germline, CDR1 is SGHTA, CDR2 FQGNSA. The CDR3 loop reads CASSLDGTTEAFF. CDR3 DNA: TGTGCCAGCAGCTTAGATGGGACCACTGAAGCTTTCTTT.

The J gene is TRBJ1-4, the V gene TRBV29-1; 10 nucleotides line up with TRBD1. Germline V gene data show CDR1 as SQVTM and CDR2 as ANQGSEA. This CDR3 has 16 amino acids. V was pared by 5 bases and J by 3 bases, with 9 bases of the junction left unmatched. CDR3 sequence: CSVRGTGAGSNEKLFF. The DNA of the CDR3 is TGCAGCGTTCGAGGGACAGGGGCTGGATCTAATGAAAAACTGTTTTTT.

As DNA, the CDR3 is TGTGCCAGTAGTATCGGAGGGAACTACGAGCAGTACTTC. It is translated as CASSIGGNYEQYF. V and J are TRBV19 and TRBJ2-7, with D possibly TRBD2 on 6 matching bases. The CDR3 spans 13 residues. V lost 3 bases, J lost 3 bases, and 9 bases lay in between. Per germline, CDR1 LNHDA and CDR2 SQIVND (reference sequence).

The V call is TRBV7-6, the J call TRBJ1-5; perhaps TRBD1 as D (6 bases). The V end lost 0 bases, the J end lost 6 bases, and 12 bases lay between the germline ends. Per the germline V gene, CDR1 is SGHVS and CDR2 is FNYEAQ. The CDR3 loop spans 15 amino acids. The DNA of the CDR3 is TGTGCCAGCAGCTTAGCAGGGGGGCCGAGTCAGCCCCAGCATTTT. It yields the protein CASSLAGGPSQPQHF.

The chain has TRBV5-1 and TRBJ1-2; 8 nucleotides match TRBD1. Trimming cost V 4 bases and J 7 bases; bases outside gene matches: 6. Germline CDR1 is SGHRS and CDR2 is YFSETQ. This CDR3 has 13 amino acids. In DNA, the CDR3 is TGCGCCAGCAGCGAGGGACAGGTCTCTGGCTACACCTTC. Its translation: CASSEGQVSGYTF.

This chain's CDR3 is CASSPTSRRTQYF. CDR3 DNA: TGTGCCAGCAGCCCGACTAGCCGCCGAACGCAGTATTTT. The rearrangement uses TRBV6-5 and TRBJ2-3, with 7 bases identical to TRBD2. Trimming took 6 bases from V and 9 from J; bases not matched to a gene: 9. CDR1 is MNHEY and CDR2 is SVGAGI in the germline V gene. The CDR3 length is 13 residues.

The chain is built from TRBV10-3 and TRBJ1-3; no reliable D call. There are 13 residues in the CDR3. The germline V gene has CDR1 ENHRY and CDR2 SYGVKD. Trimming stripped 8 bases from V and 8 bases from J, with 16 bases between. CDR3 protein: CAIRQEVSDTIYF. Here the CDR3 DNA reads TGTGCCATCCGGCAAGAGGTTTCAGACACCATATATTTT.

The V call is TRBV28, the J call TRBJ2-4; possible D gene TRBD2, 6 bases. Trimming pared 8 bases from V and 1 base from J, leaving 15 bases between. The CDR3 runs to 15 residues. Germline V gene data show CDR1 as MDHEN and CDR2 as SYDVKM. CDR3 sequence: CASYEREAAKNIQYF. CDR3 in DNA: TGTGCCAGCTACGAAAGGGAGGCCGCCAAAAACATTCAGTACTTC.

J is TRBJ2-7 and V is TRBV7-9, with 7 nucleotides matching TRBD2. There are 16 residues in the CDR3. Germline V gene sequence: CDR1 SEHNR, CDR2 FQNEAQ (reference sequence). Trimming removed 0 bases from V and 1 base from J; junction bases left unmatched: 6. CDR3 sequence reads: CASSLALPAGSYEQYF. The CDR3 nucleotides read TGTGCCAGCAGCTTAGCCCTTCCAGCGGGATCCTACGAGCAGTACTTC.

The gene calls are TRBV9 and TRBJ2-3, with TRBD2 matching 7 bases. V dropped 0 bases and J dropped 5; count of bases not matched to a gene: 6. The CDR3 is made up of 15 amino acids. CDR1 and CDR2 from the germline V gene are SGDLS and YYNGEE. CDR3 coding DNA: TGTGCCAGCAGCGTAGATGGCGGGAGTAAAGATACGCAGTATTTT. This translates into CASSVDGGSKDTQYF.

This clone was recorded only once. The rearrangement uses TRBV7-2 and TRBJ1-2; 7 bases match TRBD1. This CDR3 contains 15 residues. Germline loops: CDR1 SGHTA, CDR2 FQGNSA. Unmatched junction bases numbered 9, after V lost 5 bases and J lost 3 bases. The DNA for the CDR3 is TGTGCCAGCAGCCCGGGACAGAACAGATACTATGGCTACACCTTC. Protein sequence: CASSPGQNRYYGYTF. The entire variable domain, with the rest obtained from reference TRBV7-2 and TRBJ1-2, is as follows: GAGVSQSPSNKVTEKGKDVELRCDPISGHTALYWYRQSLGQGLEFLIYFQGNSAPDKSGLPSDRFSAERTGGSVSTLTIQRTQQEDSAVYLCASSPGQNRYYGYTFGSGTRLTVV.

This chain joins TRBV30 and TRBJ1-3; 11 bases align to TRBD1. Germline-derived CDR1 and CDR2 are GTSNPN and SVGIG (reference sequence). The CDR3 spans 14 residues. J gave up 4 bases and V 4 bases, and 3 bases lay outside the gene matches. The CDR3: CAWKDRGLGNTIYF. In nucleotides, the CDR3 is TGTGCCTGGAAGGACAGGGGGCTGGGAAACACCATATATTTT.

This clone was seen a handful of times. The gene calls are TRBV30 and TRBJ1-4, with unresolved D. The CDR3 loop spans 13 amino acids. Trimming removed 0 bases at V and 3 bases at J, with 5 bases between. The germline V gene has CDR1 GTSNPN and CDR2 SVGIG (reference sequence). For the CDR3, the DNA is TGTGCCTGGAGTGTGGGGTCTAATGAAAAACTGTTTTTT. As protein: CAWSVGSNEKLFF.